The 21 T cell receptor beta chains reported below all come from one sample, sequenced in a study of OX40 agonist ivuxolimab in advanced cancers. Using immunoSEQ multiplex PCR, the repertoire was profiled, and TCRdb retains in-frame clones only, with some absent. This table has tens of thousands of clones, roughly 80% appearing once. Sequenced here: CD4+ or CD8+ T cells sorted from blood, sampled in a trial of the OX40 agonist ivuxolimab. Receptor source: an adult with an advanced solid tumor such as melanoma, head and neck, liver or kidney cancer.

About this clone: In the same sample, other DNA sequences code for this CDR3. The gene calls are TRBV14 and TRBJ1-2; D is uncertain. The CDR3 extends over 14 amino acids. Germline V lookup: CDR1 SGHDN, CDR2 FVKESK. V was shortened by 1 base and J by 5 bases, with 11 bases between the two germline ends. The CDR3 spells CASSQGSESYGYTF. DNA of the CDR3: TGTGCCAGCAGCCAAGGCTCCGAAAGTTATGGCTACACCTTC.

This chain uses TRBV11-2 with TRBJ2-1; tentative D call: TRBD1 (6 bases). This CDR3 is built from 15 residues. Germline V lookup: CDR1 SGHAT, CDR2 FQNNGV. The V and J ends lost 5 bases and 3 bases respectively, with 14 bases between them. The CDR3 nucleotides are TGTGCCAGCAGCACTAACAGGGATGGCTACAATGAGCAGTTCTTC. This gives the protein CASSTNRDGYNEQFF.

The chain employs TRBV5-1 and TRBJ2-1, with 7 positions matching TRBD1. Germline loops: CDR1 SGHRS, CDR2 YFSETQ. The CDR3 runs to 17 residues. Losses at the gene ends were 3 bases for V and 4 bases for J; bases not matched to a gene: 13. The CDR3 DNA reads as TGCGCCAGCAGCTCATTAAGGGGGCTTGGGTTTTACAATGAGCAGTTCTTC. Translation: CASSSLRGLGFYNEQFF.

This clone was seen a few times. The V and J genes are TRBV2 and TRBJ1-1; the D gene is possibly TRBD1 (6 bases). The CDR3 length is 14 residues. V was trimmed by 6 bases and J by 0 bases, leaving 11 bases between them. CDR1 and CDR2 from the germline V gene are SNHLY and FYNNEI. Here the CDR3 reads CASSRGQLNTEAFF. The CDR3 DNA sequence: TGTGCCAGCAGCAGAGGACAGCTGAACACTGAAGCTTTCTTT.

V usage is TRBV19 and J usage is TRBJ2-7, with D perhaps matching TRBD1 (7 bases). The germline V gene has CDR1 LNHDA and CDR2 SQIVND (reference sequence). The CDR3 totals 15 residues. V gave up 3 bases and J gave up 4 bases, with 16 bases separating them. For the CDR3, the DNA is TGTGCCAGTAGTATTAGGGCGGCAGGGGGGTACGAGCAGTACTTC. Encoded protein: CASSIRAAGGYEQYF.

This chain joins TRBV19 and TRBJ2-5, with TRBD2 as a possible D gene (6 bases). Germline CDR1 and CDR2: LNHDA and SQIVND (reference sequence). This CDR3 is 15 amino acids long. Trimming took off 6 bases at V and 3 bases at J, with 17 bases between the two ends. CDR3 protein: CASSPRGYGEETQYF. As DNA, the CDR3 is TGTGCCAGTAGCCCCCGGGGGTATGGGGAAGAGACCCAGTACTTC.

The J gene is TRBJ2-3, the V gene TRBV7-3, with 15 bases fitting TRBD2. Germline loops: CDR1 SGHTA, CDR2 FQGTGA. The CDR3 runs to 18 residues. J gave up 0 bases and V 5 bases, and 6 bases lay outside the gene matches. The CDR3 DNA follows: TGTGCCAGCAGCCCCGGACTAGCGGGGGGGCCTAGCACAGATACGCAGTATTTT. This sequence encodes CASSPGLAGGPSTDTQYF.

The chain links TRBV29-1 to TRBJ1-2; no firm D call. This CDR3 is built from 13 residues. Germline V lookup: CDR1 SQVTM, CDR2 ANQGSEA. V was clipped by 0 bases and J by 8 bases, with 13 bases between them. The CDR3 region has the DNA TGCAGCGTTGAAGATTACAGAGCCAGGGGCTACACCTTC. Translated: CSVEDYRARGYTF.

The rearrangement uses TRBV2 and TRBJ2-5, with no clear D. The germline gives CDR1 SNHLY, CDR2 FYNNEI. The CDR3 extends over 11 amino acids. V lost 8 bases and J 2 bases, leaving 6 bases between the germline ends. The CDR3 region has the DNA TGTGCCAGCGTGGGGCAAGAGACCCAGTACTTC. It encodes CASVGQETQYF.

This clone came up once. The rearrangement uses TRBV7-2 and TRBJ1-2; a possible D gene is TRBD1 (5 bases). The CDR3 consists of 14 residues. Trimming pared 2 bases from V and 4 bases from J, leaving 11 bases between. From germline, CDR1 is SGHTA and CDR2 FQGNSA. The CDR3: CASSLSQGPYGYTF. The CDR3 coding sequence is TGTGCCAGCAGCTTATCCCAGGGTCCCTATGGCTACACCTTC.

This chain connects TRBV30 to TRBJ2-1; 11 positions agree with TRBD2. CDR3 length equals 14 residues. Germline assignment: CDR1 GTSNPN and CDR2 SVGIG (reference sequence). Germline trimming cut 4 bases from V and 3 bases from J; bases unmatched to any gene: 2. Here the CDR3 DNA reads TGTGCCTGGAATAGCGGGGGGGTCTACAATGAGCAGTTCTTC. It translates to CAWNSGGVYNEQFF.

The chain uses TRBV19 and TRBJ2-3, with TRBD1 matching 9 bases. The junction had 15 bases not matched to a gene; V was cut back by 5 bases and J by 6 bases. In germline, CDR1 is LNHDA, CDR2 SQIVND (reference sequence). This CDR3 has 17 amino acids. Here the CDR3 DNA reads TGTGCCAGTAGTGTCGAGGGACAGGGTGGTTTTCGGGATACGCAGTATTTT. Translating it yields CASSVEGQGGFRDTQYF.

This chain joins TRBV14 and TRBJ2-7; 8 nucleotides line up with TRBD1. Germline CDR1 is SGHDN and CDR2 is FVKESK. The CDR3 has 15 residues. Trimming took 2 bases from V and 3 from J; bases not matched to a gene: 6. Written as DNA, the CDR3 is TGTGCCAGCAGCCAACACACAGGGGGAAACTACGAGCAGTACTTC. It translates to CASSQHTGGNYEQYF.

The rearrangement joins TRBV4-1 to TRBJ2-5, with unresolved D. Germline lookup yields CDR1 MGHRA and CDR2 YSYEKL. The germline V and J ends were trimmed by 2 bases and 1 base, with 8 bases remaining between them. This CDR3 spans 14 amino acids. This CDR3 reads CASSQLELQETQYF. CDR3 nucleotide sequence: TGCGCCAGCAGCCAACTCGAGCTCCAAGAGACCCAGTACTTC.

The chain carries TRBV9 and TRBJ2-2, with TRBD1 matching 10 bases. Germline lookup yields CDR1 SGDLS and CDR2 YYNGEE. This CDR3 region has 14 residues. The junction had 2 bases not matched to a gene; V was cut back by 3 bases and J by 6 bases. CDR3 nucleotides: TGTGCCAGCAGCGGGGACAGGGGAGCCGGGGAGCTGTTTTTT. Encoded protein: CASSGDRGAGELFF.

Written as DNA, the CDR3 is TGTGCCACCCGGACAGGGAGGGTTGGAAACACCATATATTTT. This encodes CATRTGRVGNTIYF. This chain links TRBV2 with TRBJ1-3; 8 bases map to TRBD1. CDR1 SNHLY and CDR2 FYNNEI come from the germline V gene. J gave up 3 bases and V 10 bases, and 8 bases lay outside the gene matches. This CDR3 is 14 amino acids long.

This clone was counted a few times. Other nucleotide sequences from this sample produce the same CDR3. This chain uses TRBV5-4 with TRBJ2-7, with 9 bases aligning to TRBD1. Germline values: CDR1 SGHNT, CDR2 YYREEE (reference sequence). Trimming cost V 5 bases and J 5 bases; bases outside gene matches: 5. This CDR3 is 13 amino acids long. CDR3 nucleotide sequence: TGTGCCAGCAGACGGTGGACAGGGGACGAGCAGTACTTC. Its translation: CASRRWTGDEQYF.

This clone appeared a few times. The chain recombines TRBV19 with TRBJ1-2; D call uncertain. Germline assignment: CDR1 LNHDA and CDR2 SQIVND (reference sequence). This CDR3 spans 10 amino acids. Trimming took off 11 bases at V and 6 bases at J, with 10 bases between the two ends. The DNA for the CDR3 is TGTGCCGCTGGTATTGATGGCTACACCTTC. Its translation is CAAGIDGYTF.

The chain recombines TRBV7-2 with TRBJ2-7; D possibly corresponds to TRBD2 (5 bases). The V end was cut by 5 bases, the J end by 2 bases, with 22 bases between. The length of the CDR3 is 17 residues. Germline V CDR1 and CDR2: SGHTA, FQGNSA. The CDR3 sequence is CASSHDLWASHPYEQYF. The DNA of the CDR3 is TGTGCCAGCAGCCACGACTTATGGGCTAGCCACCCCTACGAGCAGTACTTC.

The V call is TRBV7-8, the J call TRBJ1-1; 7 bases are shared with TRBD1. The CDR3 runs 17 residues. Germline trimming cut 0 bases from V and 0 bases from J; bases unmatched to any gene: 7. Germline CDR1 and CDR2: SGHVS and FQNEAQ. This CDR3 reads CASSLATGWTMNTEAFF. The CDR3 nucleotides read TGTGCCAGCAGCTTAGCGACAGGGTGGACCATGAACACTGAAGCTTTCTTT.

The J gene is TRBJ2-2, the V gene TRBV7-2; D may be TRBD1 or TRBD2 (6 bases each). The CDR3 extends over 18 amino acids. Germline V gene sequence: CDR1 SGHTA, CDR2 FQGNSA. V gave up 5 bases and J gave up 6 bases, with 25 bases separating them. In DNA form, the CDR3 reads TGTGCCAGCAGCCGCGCCCCTTACGGGGGCGCAAACCCCGGGGAGCTGTTTTTT. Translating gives CASSRAPYGGANPGELFF. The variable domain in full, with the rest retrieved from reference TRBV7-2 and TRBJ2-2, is GAGVSQSPSNKVTEKGKDVELRCDPISGHTALYWYRQSLGQGLEFLIYFQGNSAPDKSGLPSDRFSAERTGGSVSTLTIQRTQQEDSAVYLCASSRAPYGGANPGELFFGEGSRLTVL.